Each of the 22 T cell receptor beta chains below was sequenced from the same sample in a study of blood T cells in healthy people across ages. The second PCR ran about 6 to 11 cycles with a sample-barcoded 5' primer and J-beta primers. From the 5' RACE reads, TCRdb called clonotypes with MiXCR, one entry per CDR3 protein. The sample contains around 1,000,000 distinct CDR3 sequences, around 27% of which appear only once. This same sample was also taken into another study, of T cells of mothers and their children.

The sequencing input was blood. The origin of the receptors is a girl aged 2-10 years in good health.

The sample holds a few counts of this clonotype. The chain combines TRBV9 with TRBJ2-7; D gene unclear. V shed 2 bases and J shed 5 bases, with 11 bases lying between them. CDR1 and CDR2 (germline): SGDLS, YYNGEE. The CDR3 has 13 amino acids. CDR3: CASSVGPGDEQYF. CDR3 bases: TGTGCCAGCAGCGTGGGCCCTGGCGACGAGCAGTACTTC.

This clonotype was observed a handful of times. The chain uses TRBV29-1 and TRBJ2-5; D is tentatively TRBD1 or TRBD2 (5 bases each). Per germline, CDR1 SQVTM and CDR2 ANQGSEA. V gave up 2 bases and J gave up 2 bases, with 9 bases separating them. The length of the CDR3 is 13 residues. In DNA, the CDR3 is TGCAGCGTTGAAAGGGACGTGCAAGAGACCCAGTACTTC. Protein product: CSVERDVQETQYF.

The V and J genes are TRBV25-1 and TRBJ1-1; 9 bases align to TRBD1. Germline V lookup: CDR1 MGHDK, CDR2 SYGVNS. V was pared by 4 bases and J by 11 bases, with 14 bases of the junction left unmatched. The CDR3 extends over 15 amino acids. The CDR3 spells CASSAPGQGFHLAFF. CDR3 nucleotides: TGTGCCAGCAGTGCCCCGGGACAGGGTTTCCACTTGGCTTTCTTT.

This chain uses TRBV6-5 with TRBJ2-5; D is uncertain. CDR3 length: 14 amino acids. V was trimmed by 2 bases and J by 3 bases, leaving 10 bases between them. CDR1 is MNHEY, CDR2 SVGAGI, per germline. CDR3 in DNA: TGTGCCAGCAGTTACGGGCGTCCTGAAGAGACCCAGTACTTC. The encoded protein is CASSYGRPEETQYF.

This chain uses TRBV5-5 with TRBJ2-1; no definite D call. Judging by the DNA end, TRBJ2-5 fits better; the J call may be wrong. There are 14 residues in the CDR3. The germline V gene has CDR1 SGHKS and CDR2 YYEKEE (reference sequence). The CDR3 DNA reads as TGTGCCAGCAGCCGTGGACCATCCGGTGAGACCCAGTACTTC. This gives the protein CASSRGPSGETQYF.

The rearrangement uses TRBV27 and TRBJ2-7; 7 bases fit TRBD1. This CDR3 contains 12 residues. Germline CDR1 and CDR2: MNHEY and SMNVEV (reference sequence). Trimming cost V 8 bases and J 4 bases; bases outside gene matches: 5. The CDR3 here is CASHAGGYEQYF. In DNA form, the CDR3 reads TGTGCCAGCCACGCAGGGGGATACGAGCAGTACTTC.

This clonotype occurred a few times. The CDR3 region is CSVEGQDSANYGYTF. CDR3 nucleotide sequence: TGCAGCGTTGAAGGGCAGGACTCAGCTAACTATGGCTACACCTTC. This sequence joins TRBV29-1 and TRBJ1-2; D not certain. V lost 1 base and J lost 0, with 12 bases in between. Germline-derived CDR1 and CDR2 are SQVTM and ANQGSEA. The CDR3 is made up of 15 amino acids. Full variable domain (remainder filled in from reference TRBV29-1 and TRBJ1-2): SAVISQKPSRDICQRGTSLTIQCQVDSQVTMMFWYRQQPGQSLTLIATANQGSEATYESGFVIDKFPISRPNLTFSTLTVSNMSPEDSSIYLCSVEGQDSANYGYTFGSGTRLTVV.

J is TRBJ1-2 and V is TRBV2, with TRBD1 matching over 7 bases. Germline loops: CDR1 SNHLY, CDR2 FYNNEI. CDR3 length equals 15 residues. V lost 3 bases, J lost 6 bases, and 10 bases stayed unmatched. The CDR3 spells CASSDLWTGADGYTF. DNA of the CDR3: TGTGCCAGCAGTGATCTTTGGACAGGCGCCGATGGCTACACCTTC.

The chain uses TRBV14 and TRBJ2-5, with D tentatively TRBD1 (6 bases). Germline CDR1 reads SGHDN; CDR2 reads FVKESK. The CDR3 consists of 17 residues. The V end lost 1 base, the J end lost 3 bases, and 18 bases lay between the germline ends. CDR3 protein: CASSQGLWTAPKETQYF. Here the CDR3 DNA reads TGTGCCAGCAGCCAAGGGCTTTGGACAGCCCCTAAAGAGACCCAGTACTTC. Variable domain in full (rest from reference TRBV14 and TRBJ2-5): EAGVTQFPSHSVIEKGQTVTLRCDPISGHDNLYWYRRVMGKEIKFLLHFVKESKQDESGMPNNRFLAERTGGTYSTLKVQPAELEDSGVYFCASSQGLWTAPKETQYFGPGTRLLVL.

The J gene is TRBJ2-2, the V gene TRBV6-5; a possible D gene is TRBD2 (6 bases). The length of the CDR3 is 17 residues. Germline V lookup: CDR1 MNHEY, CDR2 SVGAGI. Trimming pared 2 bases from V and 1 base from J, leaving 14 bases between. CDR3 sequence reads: CASSYLAGIRNTGELFF. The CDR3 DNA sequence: TGTGCCAGCAGTTACCTCGCGGGGATCAGGAACACCGGGGAGCTGTTTTTT.

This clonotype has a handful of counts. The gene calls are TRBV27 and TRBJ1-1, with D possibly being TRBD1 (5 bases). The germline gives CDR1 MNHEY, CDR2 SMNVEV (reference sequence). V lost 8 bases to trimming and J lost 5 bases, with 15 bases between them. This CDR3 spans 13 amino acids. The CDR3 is CASSSSGVTEAFF. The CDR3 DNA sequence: TGTGCCAGCTCCTCTTCGGGGGTTACTGAAGCTTTCTTT.

CDR3 DNA sequence: TGTGCCAGCAGTTACAGGGTAGGGGGTGGAAAACTGTTTTTT. Its translation: CASSYRVGGGKLFF. This sequence joins TRBV6-5 and TRBJ1-4, with a tentative D call TRBD1 (6 bases). Germline CDR1 and CDR2: MNHEY and SVGAGI. The length of the CDR3 is 14 residues. The V end was cut by 2 bases, the J end by 10 bases, with 14 bases between.

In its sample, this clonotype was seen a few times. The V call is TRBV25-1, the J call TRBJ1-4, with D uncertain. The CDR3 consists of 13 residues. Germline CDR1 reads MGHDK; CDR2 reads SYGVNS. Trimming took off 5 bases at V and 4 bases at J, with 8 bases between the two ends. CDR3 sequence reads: CASSPGYNEKLFF. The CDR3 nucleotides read TGTGCCAGCAGTCCGGGGTATAATGAAAAACTGTTTTTT.

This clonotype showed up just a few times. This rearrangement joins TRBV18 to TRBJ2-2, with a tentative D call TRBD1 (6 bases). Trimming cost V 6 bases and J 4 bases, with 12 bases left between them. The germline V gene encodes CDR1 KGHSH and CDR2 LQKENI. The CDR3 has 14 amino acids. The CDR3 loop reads CASSRDTLTGELFF. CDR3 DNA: TGTGCCAGCTCCCGGGACACCCTCACCGGGGAGCTGTTTTTT.

In DNA, the CDR3 is TGTGCCAGCAGCTCCCACTCGACAGGTGGAGATACGCAGTATTTT. Its protein is CASSSHSTGGDTQYF. The chain is built from TRBV11-1 and TRBJ2-3, with D perhaps TRBD1 (6 bases). V was pared by 4 bases and J by 5 bases, with 16 bases between. Germline assignment: CDR1 SGHAT and CDR2 FQDESV (reference sequence). This CDR3 region has 15 residues.

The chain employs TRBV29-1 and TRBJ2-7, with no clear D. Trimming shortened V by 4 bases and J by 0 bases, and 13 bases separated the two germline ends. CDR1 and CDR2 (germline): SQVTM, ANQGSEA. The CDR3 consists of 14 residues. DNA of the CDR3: TGCAGCGTTGGCCTACGGGTTAGCTCCTACGAGCAGTACTTC. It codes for CSVGLRVSSYEQYF.

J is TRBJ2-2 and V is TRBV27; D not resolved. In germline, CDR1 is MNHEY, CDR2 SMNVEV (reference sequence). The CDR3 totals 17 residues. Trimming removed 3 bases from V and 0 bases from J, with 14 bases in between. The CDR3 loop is CASSLIGRRTNTGELFF. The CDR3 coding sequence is TGTGCCAGCAGTTTGATCGGACGCAGAACGAACACCGGGGAGCTGTTTTTT.

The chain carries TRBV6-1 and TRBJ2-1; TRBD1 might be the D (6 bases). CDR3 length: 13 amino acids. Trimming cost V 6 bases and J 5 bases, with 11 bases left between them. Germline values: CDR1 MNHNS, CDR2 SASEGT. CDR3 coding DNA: TGTGCCAGCAGCCCGGGACACAACAATGAGCAGTTCTTC. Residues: CASSPGHNNEQFF.

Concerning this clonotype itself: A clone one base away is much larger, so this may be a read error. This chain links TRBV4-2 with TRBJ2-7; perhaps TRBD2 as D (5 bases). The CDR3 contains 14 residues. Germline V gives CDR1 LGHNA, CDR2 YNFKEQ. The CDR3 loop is CACSLGDGNYEQYF. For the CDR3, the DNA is TGTGCCTGCAGCCTGGGTGACGGGAACTACGAGCAGTACTTC.

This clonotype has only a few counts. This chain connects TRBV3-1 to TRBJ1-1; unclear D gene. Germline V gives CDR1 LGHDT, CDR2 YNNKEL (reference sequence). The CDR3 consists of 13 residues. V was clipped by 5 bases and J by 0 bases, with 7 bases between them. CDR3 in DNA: TGTGCCAGCAGCATGAGATTGAACACTGAAGCTTTCTTT. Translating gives CASSMRLNTEAFF.

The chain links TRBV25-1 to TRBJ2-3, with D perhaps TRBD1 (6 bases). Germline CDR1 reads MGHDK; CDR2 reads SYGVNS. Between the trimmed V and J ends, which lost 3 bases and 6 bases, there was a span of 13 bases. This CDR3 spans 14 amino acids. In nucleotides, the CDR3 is TGTGCCAGCAGTGATACAGGGTCTCGGGATACGCAGTATTTT. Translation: CASSDTGSRDTQYF.

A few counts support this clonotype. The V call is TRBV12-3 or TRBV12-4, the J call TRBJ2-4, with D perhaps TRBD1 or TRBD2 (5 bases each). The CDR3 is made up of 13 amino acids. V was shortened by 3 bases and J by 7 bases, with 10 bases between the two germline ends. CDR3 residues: CASSFMGTNIQYF. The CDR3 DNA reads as TGTGCCAGCAGTTTTATGGGGACCAACATTCAGTACTTC.